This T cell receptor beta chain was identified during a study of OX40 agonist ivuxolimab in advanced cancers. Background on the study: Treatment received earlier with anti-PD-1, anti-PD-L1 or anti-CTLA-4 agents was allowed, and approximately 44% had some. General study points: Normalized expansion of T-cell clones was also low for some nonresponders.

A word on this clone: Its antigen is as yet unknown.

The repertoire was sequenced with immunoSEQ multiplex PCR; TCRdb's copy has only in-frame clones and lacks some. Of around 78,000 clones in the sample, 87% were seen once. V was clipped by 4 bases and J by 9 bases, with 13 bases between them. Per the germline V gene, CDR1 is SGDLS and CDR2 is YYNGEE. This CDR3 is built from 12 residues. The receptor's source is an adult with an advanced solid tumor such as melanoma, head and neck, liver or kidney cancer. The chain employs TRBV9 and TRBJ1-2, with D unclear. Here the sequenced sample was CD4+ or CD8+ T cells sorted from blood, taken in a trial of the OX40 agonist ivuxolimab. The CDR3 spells CASSSYAGRYTF. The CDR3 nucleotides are TGTGCCAGCAGCTCCTACGCAGGTCGCTACACCTTC.